This paragraph covers one T cell receptor beta chain sequence. Which antigen it targets is not known. No base quality information exists; no much larger clone differs at one position. The sample comes from a study of shared clonotypes between healthy human individuals (dated by TCRdb to 2018 to 2020). At the level of the whole study: The cohort comprised two women and a few men aged 18 to 49 years. For each donor, CD4 naive and CD4 memory were each run on three plates, CD8 naive on two plates, and CD8 memory on one plate. To estimate repertoire size and how much clonotypes are shared between individuals, the study performed deep sequencing of blood TCR repertoires from roughly five healthy adults. To increase sequencing depth and limit assay-specific biases, TCR repertoire library preparation and sequencing were carried out by different laboratories using diverse techniques. Between about 0.8 and 9 billion PBMCs per donor were obtained by leukapheresis. Broad study findings and their caveats: Sampling was restricted to blood, and TCR repertoires in tissue are likely to differ from TCR repertoires in blood. Because the study included only a small number of donors, the genetic and exposure-history diversity represented was limited. Incomplete sequencing was indicated by rarefaction of sorted-subset datasets, despite the large sequencing depth. Estimated clonotype richness was generally larger for naive than for memory subsets. Clonotypes shared by all four sorted-subset donors showed higher generation probabilities than non-shared clonotypes. Pairwise subsampling led to the expectation that sequencing depth would affect the degree of clonotype sharing among donors. Sharing across a few donors was observed for roughly 5.4% of naive CD4, 3% to 3.5% of naive CD8, 2.3% of memory CD4, and around 0.44% of memory CD8 clonotypes.

Using the deep immunoSEQ assay, TCR CDR3 regions were amplified from genomic DNA by multiplex PCR. Genomic DNA extracted from each cell subset was distributed evenly over all wells of several immunoSEQ 96-well plates, and each plate served as one replicate. For sorted subsets, around 200 ng genomic DNA, equal to about 30,000 T cell genomes, was loaded into each replicate PCR. Purified libraries were quantified with a Qubit 3.0 fluorometer, sized on a Bioanalyzer 2100, and re-quantified with the KAPA Library Quantification kit. A separate single-read 150-cycle Illumina NextSeq 550 flow cell was used to sequence each immunoSEQ 96-well plate. On the authors' methods: The immunoSEQ output contained only junctional sequences without quality scores, so filtering could not match that applied to full-length reads. To assign V/J genes and CDR3, sequences were annotated against IMGT germline references using PyIR, a Python wrapper for IgBLAST v1.9. Reads were filtered out if the reads had weak V/J assignments (E-value above 1e-6), no CDR3, stop codons, out-of-frame junctions, or ambiguous translated residues. V3J clonotypes were defined by identical inferred V gene, J gene, and CDR3 amino acid sequence. The percentage overlap between two repertoires was calculated by dividing the number of shared unique clonotypes by the size of the smaller repertoire. RTK rarefaction, the Chao1 estimator, and Recon v2.1 estimates of unobserved clonotypes were used to assess repertoire richness. Generation probabilities were computed with OLGA for all TCRbeta clonotypes obtained by the gDNA method from several donors. TCRdb retrieved this table from immuneACCESS and kept in-frame rearrangements only. Not all clones are present; in checked studies, unresolved V genes account for under half, and no reason is known for the remainder. The V and J calls and clone size come from that table; D and trimming were worked out from the DNA. Within this sample are roughly 2.5 million clones, with 90% to 95% of them counted one time only. The ten largest clonotypes hold around 0.14% of the sample.

V was cut back by 3 bases and J by 4 bases, leaving a gap of 6 bases between them. The CDR3 spans 12 residues, from the cysteine through the phenylalanine. The DNA shown is the 36-base CDR3, in frame from base 1. Based on the germline V gene, the CDR1 and CDR2 sequences are SNHLY and FYNNEI. Donors were healthy HIV-negative adults with no recently reported acute infections or vaccinations. Every donor was a Caucasian adult residing in Nashville, Tennessee, USA. CD4+ T cells were enriched by magnetic negative selection, after which naive cells were positively selected on CD45RA and the negative fraction was taken as the memory subset. After blood collection by leukapheresis, PBMCs were isolated using Ficoll-Histopaque density gradient centrifugation and then cryopreserved in the vapor phase of liquid nitrogen. Purity and quantity of every magnetically sorted T cell population were checked by analytical flow cytometry. Each sorted fraction had its genomic DNA isolated and then quantified by UV absorbance on a Nanodrop 2000c.

The receptor was derived from a man between 18 and 35 years old in good health. The sequenced material came from naive CD4+ T cells sorted from blood. The sample's cell subset or site label, decoded: CD45RA+ positively selected. The rearranged chain carries TRBV2 and TRBJ2-5, with no D gene named confidently. The sequence in DNA is TGTGCCAGCAGTGATAGCAGAGAGACCCAGTACTTC. This encodes CASSDSRETQYF.